The 9 T cell receptor beta chains reported below all come from one sample, sequenced in a study of CD8+CD57+ T cells in acquired aplastic anemia. Template material for TCR beta VDJ and CDR3 profiling consisted of genomic DNA. TCRdb itself ran the reads through MiXCR, one entry per CDR3 protein. The sample consists of roughly 200,000 distinct CDR3 sequences, over 55% of them appearing once. Material for sequencing was sorted CD4+, CD8+, or CD8+CD57+ T cells (not recorded which) from PBMCs. These receptors all stem from a human donor in good health.

Points on this clonotype: A much larger clone differs by one base, so this may be a read error. A read error is likely, as this CDR3 ends without the conserved phenylalanine or tryptophan. The chain employs TRBV6-6 and TRBJ1-2, with unresolved D. Germline V CDR1 and CDR2: MNHNY, SVGAGI (reference sequence). The CDR3 covers 12 residues. The V and J ends lost 5 bases and 2 bases respectively, with 6 bases between them. CDR3 sequence: CASSQENYGYTC. The DNA of the CDR3 is TGTGCCAGCAGTCAAGAGAACTATGGCTACACCTGC.

Details on this clonotype: A much larger clone differs by one base, so this may be a read error. The rearrangement links TRBV9 to TRBJ2-7; D remains ambiguous. V lost 0 bases and J lost 1, with 8 bases in between. Germline-derived CDR1 and CDR2 are SGDLS and YYNGEE. The CDR3 is made up of 14 amino acids. The CDR3 sequence: CASSVGFGSYEQYF. The CDR3 region has the DNA TGTGCCAGCAGCGTAGGGTTCGGATCCTACGAGCAGTACTTC.

The chain links TRBV19 to TRBJ2-7, with D perhaps being TRBD1 or TRBD2 (6 bases each). The CDR3 is 13 amino acids. V was clipped by 10 bases and J by 4 bases, with 17 bases between them. CDR1 LNHDA and CDR2 SQIVND come from the germline V gene (reference sequence). The CDR3 spells CATSWGASYEQYF. In DNA form, the CDR3 reads TGTGCCACCTCGTGGGGGGCTTCTTACGAGCAGTACTTC.

The chain joins TRBV2 to TRBJ1-4, with TRBD1 as a possible D gene (6 bases). Germline CDR1 SNHLY, CDR2 FYNNEI. Trimming pared 8 bases from V and 8 bases from J, leaving 12 bases between. The CDR3 length is 12 residues. CDR3 in amino acids: CASRRGGEKLFF. The CDR3 DNA sequence: TGTGCCAGCCGGAGGGGGGGCGAAAAACTGTTTTTT.

J is TRBJ2-1 and V is TRBV27; D is uncertain. Germline CDR1 is MNHEY and CDR2 is SMNVEV (reference sequence). V was trimmed by 3 bases and J by 0 bases, leaving 6 bases between them. The CDR3 has 14 residues. In DNA form, the CDR3 reads TGTGCCAGCAGTTTGAGAAGCTCCTACAATGAGCAGTTCTTC. Its translation is CASSLRSSYNEQFF.

Here the CDR3 DNA reads TGTGCCAGCAGTGCAGACAGGGGGCTAGACGAGCAGTACTTC. It yields the protein CASSADRGLDEQYF. The chain links TRBV2 to TRBJ2-7, with 10 bases fitting TRBD1. This CDR3 spans 14 amino acids. The V and J ends lost 4 bases and 5 bases, in that order; junction bases with no gene match: 5. Germline V lookup: CDR1 SNHLY, CDR2 FYNNEI.

This clonotype is a singleton in its sample. V and J are TRBV9 and TRBJ2-7; D uncertain. The CDR3 extends over 12 amino acids. Per germline, CDR1 SGDLS and CDR2 YYNGEE. The V end was cut by 0 bases, the J end by 6 bases, with 7 bases between. The chain's CDR3 is CASSVDIGEQYF. The CDR3 DNA is TGTGCCAGCAGCGTAGATATCGGCGAGCAGTACTTC.

This clonotype was observed many times. Written as DNA, the CDR3 is TGTGCCAGCAGTACACCCCAGGGAGACTATGGCTACACCTTC. Encoded protein: CASSTPQGDYGYTF. This chain uses TRBV6-5 with TRBJ1-2; D is perhaps TRBD1 (5 bases). Germline CDR1 reads MNHEY; CDR2 reads SVGAGI. Trimming took 5 bases from V and 3 from J, leaving 13 bases between them. The CDR3 covers 14 residues.

The V and J genes are TRBV24-1 and TRBJ1-2, with 10 bases that match TRBD1. This CDR3 comprises 15 residues. Germline V gene sequence: CDR1 KGHDR, CDR2 SFDVKD. V lost 4 bases, J lost 7 bases, and 8 bases stayed unmatched. DNA for the CDR3: TGTGCCACCAGTGACGACGGACAGGGGGTGTTTGGCTACACCTTC. This encodes CATSDDGQGVFGYTF.